The 2 T cell receptor beta chains reported below all come from one sample, sequenced in a study of shared clonotypes between healthy human individuals. The naive CD8 subset, CD45RO-negative cells positively selected for CCR7, excluded terminally differentiated effector memory CD45RA+ cells. TCRdb's table, derived via immunoSEQ multiplex PCR, lists solely in-frame clones and lacks some. The sample includes millions of clones, about 93% seen only once; the top ten take under 2%. The source material was naive CD8+ T cells from PBMCs. These receptors were collected from a man between 18 and 29 years old in good health. Some clones in this sample may be carry-over from other donors' samples.

This chain uses TRBV9 with TRBJ2-7, with D perhaps TRBD1 or TRBD2 (6 bases each). V lost 3 bases and J 6 bases, leaving 10 bases between the germline ends. Germline-derived CDR1 and CDR2 are SGDLS and YYNGEE. The CDR3 has 12 amino acids. Written as DNA, the CDR3 is TGTGCCAGCAGCGAGGAGGGGGGCGAGCAGTACTTC. This codes for CASSEEGGEQYF.

The chain has TRBV14 and TRBJ2-1, with D maybe TRBD2 (5 bases). CDR1 is SGHDN, CDR2 FVKESK, per germline. CDR3 length equals 16 residues. Trimming shortened V by 4 bases and J by 3 bases, and 16 bases separated the two germline ends. Here the CDR3 DNA reads TGTGCCAGCAGCCCAGGTGGTCTGGCGGGCTACAATGAGCAGTTCTTC. It specifies CASSPGGLAGYNEQFF.